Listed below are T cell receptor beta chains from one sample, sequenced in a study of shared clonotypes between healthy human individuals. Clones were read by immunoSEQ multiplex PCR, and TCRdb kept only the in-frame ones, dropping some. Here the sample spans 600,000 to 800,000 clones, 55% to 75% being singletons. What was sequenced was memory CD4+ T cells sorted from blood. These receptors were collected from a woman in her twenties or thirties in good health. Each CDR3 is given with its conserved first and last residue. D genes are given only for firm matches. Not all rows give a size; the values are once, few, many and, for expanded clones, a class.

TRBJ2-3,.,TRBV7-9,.,TGTGCCAGCAGCCCTGAAACAGATACGCAGTATTTT,CASSPETDTQYF
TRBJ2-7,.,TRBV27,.,TGTGCCAGCAGTTTTGGCCTGGCCTACGAGCAGTACTTC,CASSFGLAYEQYF
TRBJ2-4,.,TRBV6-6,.,TGTGCCAGCAGCAGAGACAGAGAAATTCAGTACTTC,CASSRDREIQYF
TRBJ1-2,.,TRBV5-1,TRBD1,TGCGCCAGCAGCGAGGGACAGGGCGCTTTTGGCTACACCTTC,CASSEGQGAFGYTF
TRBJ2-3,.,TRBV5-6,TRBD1,TGTGCCAGCAGCTTATTTGACAGGGCTAGCACAGATACGCAGTATTTT,CASSLFDRASTDTQYF
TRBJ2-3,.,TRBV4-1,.,TGCGCCAGCAGCCCTCACCCGGCTAGCGAATTCACAGATACGCAGTATTTT,CASSPHPASEFTDTQYF
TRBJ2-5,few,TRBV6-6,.,TGTGCCAGCAGTTACTTACACAGGGAAGGGACCCAGTACTTC,CASSYLHREGTQYF
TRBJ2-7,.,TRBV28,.,TGTGCCAGCAGTTTTTCCCGATACGAGCAGTACTTC,CASSFSRYEQYF
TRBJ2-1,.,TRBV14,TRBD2,TGTGCCAGCAGCCCCGAGCGGGAAAAGTCCTACAATGAGCAGTTCTTC,CASSPEREKSYNEQFF
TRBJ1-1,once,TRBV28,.,TGTGCCAGCAGTCTTTGGCCCTCGGGGACGGGAATGAACACTGAAGCTTTCTTT,CASSLWPSGTGMNTEAFF
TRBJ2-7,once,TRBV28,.,TGTGCAAGCAGTTTAGGCTACGAGCAGTACTTC,CASSLGYEQYF
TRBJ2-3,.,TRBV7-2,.,TGTGCCAGCAGCTCAAACTACATAAGCACAGATACGCAGTATTTT,CASSSNYISTDTQYF
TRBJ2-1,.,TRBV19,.,TGTGCCAGTAGTATCAGGGGGGACGTCAATGAGCAGTTCTTC,CASSIRGDVNEQFF
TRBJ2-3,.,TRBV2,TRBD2,TGTGCCAGTCTAGCGGGCACAGATACGCAGTATTTT,CASLAGTDTQYF
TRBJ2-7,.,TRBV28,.,TGTGCCAGCAGTTTGGGAAACGAGCAGTACTTC,CASSLGNEQYF
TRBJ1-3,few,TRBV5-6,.,TGTGCCAGCAGCTTGGATATGGCCAGAGCCTCTGGAAACACCATATATTTT,CASSLDMARASGNTIYF
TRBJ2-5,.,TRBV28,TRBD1,TGTGCCAGCAGTTCGGGGACAGCCAGTCAAGAGACCCAGTACTTC,CASSSGTASQETQYF
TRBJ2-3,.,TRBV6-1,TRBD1,TGTGCCAGCAGTCGGACAGGGGAGACTGGAGATACGCAGTATTTT,CASSRTGETGDTQYF
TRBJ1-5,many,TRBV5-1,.,TGCGCCAGCAGCTTGGACGATAGCAATCAGCCCCAGCATTTT,CASSLDDSNQPQHF
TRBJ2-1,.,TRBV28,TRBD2,TGTGCCAGCAGTCCCCCTTGGACTAGCGGGCTCTACAATGAGCAGTTCTTC,CASSPPWTSGLYNEQFF
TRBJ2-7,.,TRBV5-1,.,TGCGCCAGCAGCTTGGGAGGGACCCTCCTTGACTACGAGCAGTACTTC,CASSLGGTLLDYEQYF
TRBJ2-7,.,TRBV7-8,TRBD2,TGTGCCAGCAGCCCGGGGGGACTAGCGGGATCCTACGAGCAGTACTTC,CASSPGGLAGSYEQYF
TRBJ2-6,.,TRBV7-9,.,TGTGCCAGCAGCTTGAGAGGAGGGGCTGGGGCCAACGTCCTGACTTTC,CASSLRGGAGANVLTF
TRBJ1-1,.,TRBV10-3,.,TGTGCCATCAGGCTGGGGCAGGGCCCGAACACTGAAGCTTTCTTT,CAIRLGQGPNTEAFF
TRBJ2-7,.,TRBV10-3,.,TGTGCCAGCAGTTTAGCCATCCCCCTAAGCGTGATCTCCTACGAGCAGTACTTC,CASSLAIPLSVISYEQYF